A selection of T cell receptor beta chains follows, all from one sample in a study of blood T cells in healthy people across ages. TCRdb redid the calling of the 5' RACE reads with MiXCR, one entry per CDR3 protein. The sample shows around 700,000 distinct CDR3 sequences, 20% to 25% of them seen only once. The same sample was also used in a study of T cells of mothers and their children.

Sequenced input: blood. These receptors came from a boy aged 5-17 years in good health. Each CDR3 is given with its conserved first and last residue. The order of the fields is J gene, V gene, D gene, clone size, CDR3 protein, CDR3 DNA. The D gene is left open where the match is weak. Not all rows give a size; the values are once, few, many and, for expanded clones, a class.

TRBJ1-1 | TRBV29-1 | - | few | CSGGDGTEAFF | TGCAGCGGAGGGGACGGCACTGAAGCTTTCTTT
TRBJ2-6 | TRBV20-1 | TRBD1 | few | CSAMGQGVRSSGANVLTF | TGCAGTGCAATGGGGCAGGGGGTCCGAAGCTCTGGGGCCAACGTCCTGACTTTC
TRBJ1-4 | TRBV20-1 | - | few | CSARDGPFTNEKLFF | TGCAGTGCTAGAGACGGGCCCTTTACTAATGAAAAACTGTTTTTT
TRBJ2-5 | TRBV27 | TRBD1 | few | CASSLSRVRDRGETQYF | TGTGCCAGCAGTTTATCGCGGGTTAGGGACAGGGGAGAGACCCAGTACTTC
TRBJ2-5 | TRBV5-1 | TRBD2 | few | CASSRGTSGEETQYF | TGCGCCAGCAGCCGCGGGACTAGCGGCGAAGAGACCCAGTACTTC
TRBJ2-1 | TRBV25-1 | TRBD2 | - | CASTSSGGYNEQFF | TGTGCCAGCACTTCTAGCGGGGGCTACAATGAGCAGTTCTTC
TRBJ2-1 | TRBV7-3 | - | few | CASKTGHEQFF | TGTGCCAGCAAAACGGGGCATGAGCAGTTCTTC
TRBJ1-3 | TRBV7-9 | - | - | CASSLESGPIYF | TGTGCCAGCAGCTTAGAGTCTGGCCCCATATATTTT
TRBJ1-6 | TRBV25-1 | TRBD1 | - | CASSWGGTEESPLHF | TGTGCCAGCAGTTGGGGGGGGACAGAGGAATCACCCCTCCACTTT
TRBJ2-5 | TRBV5-6 | - | few | CASSFGTGKETQYF | TGTGCCAGCAGCTTTGGGACTGGGAAAGAGACCCAGTACTTC
TRBJ2-5 | TRBV7-2 | - | - | CASSFLGIITEQETQYF | TGTGCCAGCAGCTTCTTAGGGATTATCACAGAGCAAGAGACCCAGTACTTC
TRBJ2-3 | TRBV10-3 | TRBD1 | - | CAASGTALNTQYF | TGTGCCGCTTCCGGGACAGCTTTGAATACGCAGTATTTT
TRBJ1-1 | TRBV11-1 | - | - | CASSLEGIPTEAFF | TGTGCCAGCAGCTTAGAGGGGATTCCGACTGAAGCTTTCTTT
TRBJ1-1 | TRBV4-3 | - | - | CASSQELAGLGADTEAFF | TGCGCCAGCAGCCAAGAGTTAGCGGGACTGGGGGCGGACACTGAAGCTTTCTTT
TRBJ2-5 | TRBV12-3/TRBV12-4 | - | - | CASSRQGQWETQYF | TGTGCCAGCAGTCGGCAGGGGCAGTGGGAGACCCAGTACTTC
TRBJ1-4 | TRBV6-4 | - | - | CASSQELGDEKLFF | TGTGCCAGCAGCCAAGAGCTAGGCGATGAAAAACTGTTTTTT
TRBJ2-1 | TRBV9 | - | - | CASSTDRRRSYNEQFF | TGTGCCAGCAGCACAGACCGACGTCGATCCTACAATGAGCAGTTCTTC
TRBJ1-3 | TRBV5-1 | - | - | CASSSGGPLVSANTIYF | TGCGCCAGCAGCTCCGGAGGGCCCCTAGTTTCCGCAAACACCATATATTTT
TRBJ2-5 | TRBV7-2 | - | few | CASSLATKETQYF | TGTGCCAGCAGCTTAGCGACTAAAGAGACCCAGTACTTC
TRBJ1-3 | TRBV7-2 | TRBD1 | - | CASSLVPDRGNTIYF | TGTGCCAGCAGCTTAGTACCGGACAGGGGAAACACCATATATTTT
TRBJ1-2 | TRBV4-3 | TRBD1 | once | CASSQVLAWRQGADGYTF | TGCGCCAGCAGCCAAGTCTTGGCATGGAGACAGGGGGCGGATGGCTACACCTTC
TRBJ1-1 | TRBV19 | - | - | CASNDPAGLDTEAFF | TGTGCCAGTAACGACCCGGCGGGGTTGGACACTGAAGCTTTCTTT
TRBJ1-1 | TRBV25-1 | TRBD1 | - | CASSVPGTGQAFF | TGTGCCAGCAGTGTTCCCGGGACAGGGCAAGCTTTCTTT
TRBJ2-3 | TRBV9 | - | - | CASSVGSPDTQYF | TGTGCCAGCAGCGTAGGTAGCCCAGATACGCAGTATTTT
TRBJ1-1 | TRBV4-1 | - | few | CASSQTGSEAFF | TGCGCCAGCAGCCAAACAGGGTCCGAAGCTTTCTTT
TRBJ1-2 | TRBV28 | - | - | CASSLRQEYYGYTF | TGTGCCAGCAGTTTAAGACAGGAATACTATGGCTACACCTTC
TRBJ1-1 | TRBV15 | - | - | CATSRVPAEAFF | TGTGCCACCAGCAGAGTGCCGGCTGAAGCTTTCTTT
TRBJ1-1 | TRBV5-1 | TRBD1 | few | CASSPATGFATEAFF | TGCGCCAGCAGCCCAGCGACAGGGTTCGCCACTGAAGCTTTCTTT
TRBJ2-1 | TRBV29-1 | TRBD2 | few | CSVKEPGLAGARSYNEQFF | TGCAGCGTCAAAGAACCGGGACTAGCGGGAGCGCGCTCCTACAATGAGCAGTTCTTC
TRBJ2-7 | TRBV28 | TRBD2 | few | CASSPSGRAIYEQYF | TGTGCCAGCAGTCCTAGCGGGAGGGCCATCTACGAGCAGTACTTC
TRBJ2-1 | TRBV25-1 | - | - | CASSDLNGQFF | TGTGCCAGCAGTGACCTGAATGGGCAGTTCTTC
TRBJ2-7 | TRBV7-2 | TRBD2 | - | CASSSTSTSYEQYF | TGTGCCAGCAGCTCGACTAGCACCTCCTACGAGCAGTACTTC
TRBJ2-3 | TRBV24-1 | - | few | CATSDPLRGSDTQYF | TGTGCCACCAGTGATCCCTTACGGGGGTCAGATACGCAGTATTTT
TRBJ2-7 | TRBV6-2/TRBV6-3 | TRBD2 | many | CASSSAPGTSGPYEQYF | TGTGCCAGCAGTTCCGCTCCCGGGACTAGCGGACCCTACGAGCAGTACTTC
TRBJ2-5 | TRBV7-9 | - | - | CASSPATNFQGVETQYF | TGTGCCAGCAGCCCGGCTACAAACTTCCAGGGTGTAGAGACCCAGTACTTC
TRBJ2-3 | TRBV7-9 | TRBD2 | many | CASSLGLAVTDTQYF | TGTGCCAGCAGCTTGGGACTAGCGGTCACAGATACGCAGTATTTT
TRBJ2-5 | TRBV13 | - | - | CASTPRAQYF | TGTGCCAGCACCCCGAGGGCCCAGTACTTC
TRBJ2-1 | TRBV7-2 | TRBD2 | - | CASNQGGRSEQFF | TGTGCCAGCAACCAGGGAGGGCGGAGTGAGCAGTTCTTC
TRBJ2-1 | TRBV7-9 | - | - | CASSSTPRDLEQFF | TGTGCCAGCAGCTCCACTCCCCGGGACCTTGAGCAGTTCTTC